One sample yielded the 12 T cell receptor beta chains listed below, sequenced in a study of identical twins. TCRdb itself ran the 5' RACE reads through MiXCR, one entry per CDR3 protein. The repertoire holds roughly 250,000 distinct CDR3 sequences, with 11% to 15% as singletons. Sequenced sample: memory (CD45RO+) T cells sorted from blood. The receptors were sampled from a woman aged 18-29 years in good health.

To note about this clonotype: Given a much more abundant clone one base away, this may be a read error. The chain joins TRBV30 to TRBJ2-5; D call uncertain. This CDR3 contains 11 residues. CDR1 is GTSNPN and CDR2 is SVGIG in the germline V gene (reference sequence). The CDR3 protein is CTWSVGETQYF. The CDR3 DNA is TGTACCTGGAGTGTAGGGGAGACCCAGTACTTC.

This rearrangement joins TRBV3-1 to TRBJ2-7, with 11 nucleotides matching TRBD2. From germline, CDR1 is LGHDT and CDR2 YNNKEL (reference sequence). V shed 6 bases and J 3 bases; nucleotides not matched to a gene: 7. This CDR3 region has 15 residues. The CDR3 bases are TGTGCCAGCAGTTACCGACTAGCGGGGAGCTACGAGCAGTACTTC. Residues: CASSYRLAGSYEQYF.

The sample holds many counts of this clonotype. DNA for the CDR3: TGTGCCAGCAACCAACAGGGCACTGGGGCCAACGTCCTGACTTTC. It encodes CASNQQGTGANVLTF. The V and J genes are TRBV12-3 or TRBV12-4 and TRBJ2-6, with a weak D call TRBD1 (6 bases). This CDR3 has 15 residues. Between the trimmed V and J ends, which lost 7 bases and 2 bases, there was a span of 12 bases.

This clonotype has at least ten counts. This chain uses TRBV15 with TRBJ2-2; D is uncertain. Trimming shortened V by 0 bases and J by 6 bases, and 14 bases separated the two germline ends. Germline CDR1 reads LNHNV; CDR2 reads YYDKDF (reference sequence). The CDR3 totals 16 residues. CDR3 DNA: TGTGCCACCAGCAGAGATTTTCCAGCGCATGCCGGGGAGCTGTTTTTT. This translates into CATSRDFPAHAGELFF.

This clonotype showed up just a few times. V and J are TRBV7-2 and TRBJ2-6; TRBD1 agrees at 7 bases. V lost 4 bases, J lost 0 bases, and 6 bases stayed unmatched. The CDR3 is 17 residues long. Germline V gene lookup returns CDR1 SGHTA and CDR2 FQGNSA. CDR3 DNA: TGTGCCAGCAGCTCCTCGGGGACAGACTCTGGGGCCAACGTCCTGACTTTC. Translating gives CASSSSGTDSGANVLTF.

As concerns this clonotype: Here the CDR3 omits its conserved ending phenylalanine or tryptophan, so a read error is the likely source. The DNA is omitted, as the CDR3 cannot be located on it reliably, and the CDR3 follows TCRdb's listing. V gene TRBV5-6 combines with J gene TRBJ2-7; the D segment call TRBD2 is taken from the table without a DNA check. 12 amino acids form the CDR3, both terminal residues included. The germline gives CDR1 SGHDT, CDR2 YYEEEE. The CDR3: CASSFQKTGLAT.

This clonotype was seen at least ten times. CDR3 region: CAISEVGDTQYF. CDR3 in DNA: TGTGCCATCAGTGAGGTGGGGGATACGCAGTATTTT. The V gene is TRBV10-3, the J gene TRBJ2-3; D call uncertain. The germline CDR1 and CDR2 sequences are ENHRY and SYGVKD. The CDR3 consists of 12 residues. Trimming removed 2 bases at V and 6 bases at J, with 6 bases between.

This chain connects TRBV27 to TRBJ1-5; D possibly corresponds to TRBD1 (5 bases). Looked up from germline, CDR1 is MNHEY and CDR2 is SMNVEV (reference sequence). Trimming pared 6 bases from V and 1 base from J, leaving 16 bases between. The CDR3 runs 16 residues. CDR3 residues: CASRGLGVGSNQPQHF. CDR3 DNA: TGTGCCAGCAGGGGTTTAGGGGTGGGGAGCAATCAGCCCCAGCATTTT.

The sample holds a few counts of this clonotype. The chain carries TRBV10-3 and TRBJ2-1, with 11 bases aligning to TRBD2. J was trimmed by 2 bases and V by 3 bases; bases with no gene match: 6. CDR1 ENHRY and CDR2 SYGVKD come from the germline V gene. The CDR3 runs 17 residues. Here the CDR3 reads CAISDQLSGGAYNEQFF. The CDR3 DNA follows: TGTGCCATCAGTGACCAACTTAGCGGGGGGGCCTACAATGAGCAGTTCTTC.

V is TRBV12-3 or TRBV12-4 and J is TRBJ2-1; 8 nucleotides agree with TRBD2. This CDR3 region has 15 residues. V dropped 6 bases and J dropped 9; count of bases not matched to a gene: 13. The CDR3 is CASSRAGADRGEQFF. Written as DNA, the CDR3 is TGTGCCAGCAGCCGAGCGGGAGCCGACCGTGGTGAGCAGTTCTTC.

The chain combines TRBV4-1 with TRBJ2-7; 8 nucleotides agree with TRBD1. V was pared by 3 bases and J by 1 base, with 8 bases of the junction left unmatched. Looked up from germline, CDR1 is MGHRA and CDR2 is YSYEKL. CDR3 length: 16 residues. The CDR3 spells CASSQIRDRPSYEQYF. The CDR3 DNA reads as TGCGCCAGCAGCCAGATCCGGGACAGGCCATCCTACGAGCAGTACTTC.

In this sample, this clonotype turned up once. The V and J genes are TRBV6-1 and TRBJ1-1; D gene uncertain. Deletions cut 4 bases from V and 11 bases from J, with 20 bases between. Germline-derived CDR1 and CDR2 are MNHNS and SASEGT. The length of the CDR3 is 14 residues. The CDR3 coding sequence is TGTGCCAGCAGTGCCCGGACTCGAGTATTGTCGGCTTTCTTT. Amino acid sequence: CASSARTRVLSAFF.